This record covers a single T cell receptor (beta chain). Using roughly 180 ng DNA, tens of thousands of T cell genomes, the sorted-subset replicate PCRs were run. Assay used: immunoSEQ multiplex PCR; TCRdb lists only in-frame clones, some missing. The table lists about 1.5 million clones, roughly 95% of them singletons, with approximately 1.1% in the top ten. Memory CD4+ cells were the fraction left after CD45RA+ naive selection. The data derive from a study of shared clonotypes between healthy human individuals. The germline V gene has CDR1 SGHTA and CDR2 FQGNSA. V shed 1 base and J shed 1 base, with 10 bases lying between them. The CDR3 has 15 residues.

The TCR was taken from a young man in good health. Sequencing was performed on naive CD4+ T cells sorted from blood. Subset described: CD45RA+ positively selected. This rearrangement joins TRBV7-2 to TRBJ1-1; D gene uncertain. Here the CDR3 reads CASSLEPAANTEAFF. CDR3 DNA: TGTGCCAGCAGCTTAGAACCGGCAGCGAACACTGAAGCTTTCTTT.